A selection of T cell receptor beta chains follows, all from one sample in a study of memory CD4+ T cells and cytomegalovirus serostatus. TCRdb's table, derived via immunoSEQ multiplex PCR, lists solely in-frame clones and lacks some. The sample comprises approximately 53,000 clones, 65% to 85% of which are singletons, and 0.55% to 0.7% rests with the top ten. The sequenced sample was memory CD4+ T cells from blood. These receptors all come from an adult in good health and CMV-seronegative. Each CDR3 is given with its conserved first and last residue. A D gene is named only where the DNA matches it firmly. Where a row states a size, it is once, few, many or the class of an expanded clone; other rows omit it.

. . TRBJ1-6 TRBV5-6 TGTGCCAGCAGCTTGGATAGTTTTAATTCACCCCTCCACTTT CASSLDSFNSPLHF
. few TRBJ1-5 TRBV12-5 TGTGCTAGTGGTTTGGGGGGTACAGGGTTACAACATTTT CASGLGGTGLQHF
TRBD2 . TRBJ2-7 TRBV11-1 TGTGCCAGCAGCTTAGGGACTAGCGGTTACTCCTACGAGCAGTACTTC CASSLGTSGYSYEQYF
TRBD1 . TRBJ2-1 TRBV2 TGTGCCAGCAGCCCCAGGGGGTATTGGAATGAGCAGTTCTTC CASSPRGYWNEQFF
. . TRBJ1-1 TRBV7-6 TGTGCCAGCAGCTTAGCGACAGGATCGAACACTGAAGCTTTCTTT CASSLATGSNTEAFF
TRBD2 . TRBJ2-3 TRBV12-5 TGTGCTAGTGGTTTGACCGGGGGGGCGACGAGTAGGCCAGATACGCAGTATTTT CASGLTGGATSRPDTQYF
. . TRBJ1-6 TRBV7-3 TGTGCCAGCGGACCCGGGACGGCCAATTCACCCCTCCACTTT CASGPGTANSPLHF
. . TRBJ2-7 TRBV27 TGTGCCAGCAGTCCCCATCCCGGGACTCCCTACGAGCAGTACTTC CASSPHPGTPYEQYF
TRBD2 . TRBJ2-7 TRBV6-6 TGTGCCAGCAGTTACTCCACTAGCGGGGGGCTCGAGCAGTACTTC CASSYSTSGGLEQYF
. . TRBJ1-2 TRBV7-2 TGTGCCAGCAGCTTAGCGCATGGGGAAAACTATGGCTACACCTTC CASSLAHGENYGYTF
. once TRBJ2-2 TRBV7-2 TGTGCCAGCTCCGAACAGGGCGGTCGGAACACCGGGGAGCTGTTTTTT CASSEQGGRNTGELFF
TRBD1 few TRBJ2-7 TRBV27 TGTGCCAGCAAAAAGGTGGGACAGGACACGTCCTACGAGCAGTACTTC CASKKVGQDTSYEQYF
. once TRBJ1-5 TRBV5-1 TGCGCCAGCAGCCCCCAGGCCTCTTCTCAGCCCCAGCATTTT CASSPQASSQPQHF
. . TRBJ1-2 TRBV28 TGTGCCAGCAGGGGGGCAGGGAACAACTATGGCTACACCTTC CASRGAGNNYGYTF
. . TRBJ1-1 TRBV30 TGTGCCTGGACCCGTGGGTCGGGGAACACTGAAGCTTTCTTT CAWTRGSGNTEAFF
TRBD1 . TRBJ2-7 TRBV6-1 TGTGCCAGCAGGCCCGGACAGGGGACCTACGAGCAGTACTTC CASRPGQGTYEQYF
. once TRBJ2-7 TRBV7-8 TGTGCCAGCAGCTTAGCAAGGACTCGCCCCTACGAGCAGTACTTC CASSLARTRPYEQYF
. . TRBJ2-4 TRBV2 TGTGCCAGCAGTGAAGAAAACGGAGGCATTCAGTACTTC CASSEENGGIQYF
TRBD1 . TRBJ2-2 TRBV2 TGTGCCACCGGGACAGGGGCGCGGACCGGGGAGCTGTTTTTT CATGTGARTGELFF
TRBD1 . TRBJ1-4 TRBV4-3 TGCGCCAGCAGCCTATCGGACAGGGAGGAAGGAGTAACTAATGAAAAACTGTTTTTT CASSLSDREEGVTNEKLFF
. . TRBJ2-2 TRBV7-3 TGTGCCAGCAGCTTAACTACGGGCGGGTGGAACACCGGGGAGCTGTTTTTT CASSLTTGGWNTGELFF
TRBD1 . TRBJ1-2 TRBV27 TGTGCCAGCAGTCCCACACAGGGGTATGGCTACACCTTC CASSPTQGYGYTF
. . TRBJ1-2 TRBV15 TGTGCCACCAGCAGAGGATTATCAGAAAATAACTATGGCTACACCTTC CATSRGLSENNYGYTF
TRBD1 . TRBJ1-2 TRBV25-1 TGTGCCAGCAGAGAGGACAGGGTGTTAAGTGGCTACACCTTC CASREDRVLSGYTF
TRBD1 . TRBJ2-1 TRBV5-6 TGTGCCAGCAGCTTCGGGACAGGGCAGGGTAGGGGTTACAATGAGCAGTTCTTC CASSFGTGQGRGYNEQFF
. . TRBJ1-2 TRBV7-2 TGTGCCAGCAGCTCACCGGGACTTGTTGGCTACACCTTC CASSSPGLVGYTF
. . TRBJ1-4 TRBV9 TGTGCCAGCAGCGCCGAAACAGGGAGGACTAATGAAAAACTGTTTTTT CASSAETGRTNEKLFF
. . TRBJ1-3 TRBV19 TGTGCCAGTAGGGGGAGAGGATATGGCTCTGGAAACACCATATATTTT CASRGRGYGSGNTIYF
TRBD2 . TRBJ2-7 TRBV5-1 TGCGCCAGCAGCTTCCTAGCGGGGACTTCGGGGGAGCAGTACTTC CASSFLAGTSGEQYF
. once TRBJ2-7 TRBV7-2 TGTGCCAGCAGCGTAGCTCCCAGGGGAGGGTGGCAGTACTTC CASSVAPRGGWQYF
. . TRBJ2-2 TRBV19 TGTGCCAGTCGGTTGAAGGGGGACACCGGGGAGCTGTTTTTT CASRLKGDTGELFF
. . TRBJ1-3 TRBV7-2 TGTGCCAGCAGCTTAGGGGCCCCCCGTTTGGGAAACACCATATATTTT CASSLGAPRLGNTIYF
TRBD2 . TRBJ2-1 TRBV7-8 TGTGCCAGCAGCTTTATGTTGATTGAGGGACTAGCGGGGAAGGGGTACAATGAGCAGTTCTTC CASSFMLIEGLAGKGYNEQFF
. . TRBJ1-2 TRBV28 TGTGCCAGCAGCACTGAGGCCCCCTGGATGGGCTACACCTTC CASSTEAPWMGYTF
. once TRBJ1-5 TRBV7-9 TGTGCCAGCAGCTTAGTAGCAGGACAGCCCCAGCATTTT CASSLVAGQPQHF
TRBD2 . TRBJ2-7 TRBV5-4 TGTGCCAGCAGCATAGCGGGGGGCTCCTACGAGCAGTACTTC CASSIAGGSYEQYF
. . TRBJ1-5 TRBV28 TGTGCCAGCAGACCGGGACGGAAGGGGAGCAATCAGCCCCAGCATTTT CASRPGRKGSNQPQHF
TRBD2 . TRBJ2-5 TRBV11-2 TGTGCCAGCAGCCCTCGAGCGGGGCCCGAAGAGACCCAGTACTTC CASSPRAGPEETQYF
TRBD1 . TRBJ1-1 TRBV5-4 TGTGCCAGCAGCTTGTGGGGAGGGGGCAACACTGAAGCTTTCTTT CASSLWGGGNTEAFF
TRBD1 . TRBJ2-5 TRBV6-1 TGTGCCAGCAGTGATTCAGGGACAGTCGGGACCCAGTACTTC CASSDSGTVGTQYF